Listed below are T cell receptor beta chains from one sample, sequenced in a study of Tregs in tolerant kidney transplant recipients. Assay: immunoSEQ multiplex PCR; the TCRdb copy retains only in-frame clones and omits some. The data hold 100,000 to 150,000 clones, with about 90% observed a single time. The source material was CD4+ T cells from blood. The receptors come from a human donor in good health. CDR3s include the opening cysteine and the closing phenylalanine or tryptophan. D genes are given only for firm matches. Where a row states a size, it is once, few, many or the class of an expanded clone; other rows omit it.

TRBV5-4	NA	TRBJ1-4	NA	CASSFRSRGGNEKLFF	TGTGCCAGCAGCTTTCGTTCGAGGGGAGGAAATGAAAAACTGTTTTTT
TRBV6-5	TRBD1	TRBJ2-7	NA	CASSFDRENTNGQYF	TGTGCCAGCAGTTTTGACAGGGAGAATACGAATGGGCAGTACTTC
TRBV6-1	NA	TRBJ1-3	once	CASSSGPSSGNTIYF	TGTGCCAGCAGTTCCGGGCCCAGCTCTGGAAACACCATATATTTT
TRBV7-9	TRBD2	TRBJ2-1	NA	CASSSGLAAAYNEQFF	TGTGCCAGCAGCTCCGGACTAGCTGCGGCTTACAATGAGCAGTTCTTC
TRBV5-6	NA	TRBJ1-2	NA	CASSLEGQFYGYTF	TGTGCCAGCAGCTTGGAAGGGCAGTTTTATGGCTACACCTTC
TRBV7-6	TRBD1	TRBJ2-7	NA	CASSLGQGAYEQYF	TGTGCCAGCAGCTTGGGACAGGGAGCGTACGAGCAGTACTTC
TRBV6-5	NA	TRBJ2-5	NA	CASSYGGPPGETQYF	TGTGCCAGCAGTTACGGGGGCCCGCCAGGGGAGACCCAGTACTTC
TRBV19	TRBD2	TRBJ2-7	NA	CASSLSGTSGSYEQYF	TGTGCCAGTAGTCTCTCCGGGACTAGCGGGAGTTACGAGCAGTACTTC
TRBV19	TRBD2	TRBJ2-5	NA	CASSPRPGVAGGIQETQYF	TGTGCCAGTAGTCCGAGGCCGGGGGTTGCGGGGGGTATCCAAGAGACCCAGTACTTC
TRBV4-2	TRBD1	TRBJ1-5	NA	CASSQDRDRAGNQPQHF	TGTGCCAGCAGCCAAGATCGGGACAGGGCTGGCAATCAGCCCCAGCATTTT
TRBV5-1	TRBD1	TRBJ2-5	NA	CASRPTGGPETQYF	TGCGCCAGCAGGCCGACAGGGGGCCCAGAGACCCAGTACTTC
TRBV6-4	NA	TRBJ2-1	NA	CASSEETGNEQFF	TGTGCCAGCAGTGAAGAGACTGGTAATGAGCAGTTCTTC
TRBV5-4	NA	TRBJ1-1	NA	CASRPPGRTMNTEAFF	TGTGCCAGCAGGCCCCCTGGGCGGACTATGAACACTGAAGCTTTCTTT
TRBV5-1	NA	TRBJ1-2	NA	CASSAILGAGNYGYTF	TGCGCCAGCAGCGCCATACTGGGTGCGGGTAACTATGGCTACACCTTC
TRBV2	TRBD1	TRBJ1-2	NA	CASSGGQGGDYGYTF	TGTGCCAGCAGTGGCGGACAGGGCGGGGACTATGGCTACACCTTC
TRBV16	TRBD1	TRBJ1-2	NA	CASSQQDRAGGYTF	TGTGCCAGCAGCCAACAGGACAGGGCCGGTGGCTACACCTTC
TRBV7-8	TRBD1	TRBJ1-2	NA	CASSPYRDSYGYTF	TGTGCCAGCAGCCCTTACCGGGACAGCTATGGCTACACCTTC
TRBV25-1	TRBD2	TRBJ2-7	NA	CASSRPGGTYEQYF	TGTGCCAGCAGTAGACCGGGAGGAACCTACGAGCAGTACTTC
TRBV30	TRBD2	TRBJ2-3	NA	CAWTPGLAGADTQYF	TGTGCCTGGACTCCGGGACTAGCGGGAGCGGATACGCAGTATTTT
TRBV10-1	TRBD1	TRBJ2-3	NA	CASSEDRLRDTQYF	TGCGCCAGCAGCGAGGACAGGTTGCGGGATACGCAGTATTTT
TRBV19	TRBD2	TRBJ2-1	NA	CATSGGLYNEQFF	TGTGCGACTTCGGGGGGGCTCTACAATGAGCAGTTCTTC
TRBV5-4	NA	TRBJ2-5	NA	CASSQNLGETQYF	TGTGCCAGCAGCCAAAACCTGGGGGAGACCCAGTACTTC
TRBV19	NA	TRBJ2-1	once	CASSKPGYNEQFF	TGTGCCAGTAGTAAACCAGGATACAATGAGCAGTTCTTC
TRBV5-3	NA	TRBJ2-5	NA	CARSLGRALEETQYF	TGTGCCAGAAGCTTGGGGCGGGCCCTAGAAGAGACCCAGTACTTC
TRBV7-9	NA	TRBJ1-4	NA	CASSSTVGNEKLFF	TGTGCCAGCAGCTCGACGGTGGGGAATGAAAAACTGTTTTTT
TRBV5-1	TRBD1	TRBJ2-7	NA	CASSLTIPGTGSHEQYF	TGCGCCAGCAGCTTAACTATTCCCGGGACAGGGTCCCACGAGCAGTACTTC
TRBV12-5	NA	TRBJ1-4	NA	CASGLVLGQRAEKLFF	TGTGCTAGTGGTTTGGTACTGGGGCAGAGGGCTGAAAAACTGTTTTTT
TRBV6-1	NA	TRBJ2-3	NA	CASSERGEFQGTDTQYF	TGTGCCAGCAGTGAAAGAGGGGAGTTCCAGGGCACAGATACGCAGTATTTT
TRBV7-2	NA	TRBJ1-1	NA	CASSPTGLMNTEAFF	TGTGCCAGCAGCCCCACGGGCCTAATGAACACTGAAGCTTTCTTT
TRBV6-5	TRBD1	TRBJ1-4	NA	CASGQTGGGEKLFF	TGTGCCAGCGGGCAAACAGGGGGCGGTGAAAAACTGTTTTTT
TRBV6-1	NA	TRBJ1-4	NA	CASSWGRGEKLFF	TGTGCCAGCAGTTGGGGTAGAGGAGAAAAACTGTTTTTT
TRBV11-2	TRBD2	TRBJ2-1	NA	CAISDRSGGRFYNEQFF	TGTGCCATTTCGGATCGTTCCGGCGGGAGGTTCTACAATGAGCAGTTCTTC
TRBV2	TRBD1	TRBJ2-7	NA	CASGNRGLLEQYF	TGTGCCAGCGGGAACAGGGGGCTACTCGAGCAGTACTTC
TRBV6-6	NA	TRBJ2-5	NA	CASSYSRIQETQYF	TGTGCCAGCAGTTACTCTCGCATCCAAGAGACCCAGTACTTC
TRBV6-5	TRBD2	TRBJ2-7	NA	CASSFIAGASPEQYF	TGTGCCAGCAGTTTTATAGCGGGGGCCTCCCCCGAGCAGTACTTC
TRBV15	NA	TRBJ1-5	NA	CATSRDGGARSQPQHF	TGTGCCACCAGCAGAGATGGAGGGGCGCGGAGTCAGCCCCAGCATTTT
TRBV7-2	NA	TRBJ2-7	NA	CASSLSELLREQYF	TGTGCCAGCAGCTTGTCGGAACTTCTACGAGAGCAGTACTTC
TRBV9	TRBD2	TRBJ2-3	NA	CASSLAGTDTQYF	TGTGCCAGCAGCCTAGCGGGCACAGATACGCAGTATTTT
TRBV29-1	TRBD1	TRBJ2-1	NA	CSVDRTGRVSNEQFF	TGCAGCGTTGATCGGACAGGGCGGGTGAGTAATGAGCAGTTCTTC
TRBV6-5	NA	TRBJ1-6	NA	CASSYQPGNNSPLHF	TGTGCCAGCAGTTACCAGCCAGGGAATAATTCACCCCTCCACTTT